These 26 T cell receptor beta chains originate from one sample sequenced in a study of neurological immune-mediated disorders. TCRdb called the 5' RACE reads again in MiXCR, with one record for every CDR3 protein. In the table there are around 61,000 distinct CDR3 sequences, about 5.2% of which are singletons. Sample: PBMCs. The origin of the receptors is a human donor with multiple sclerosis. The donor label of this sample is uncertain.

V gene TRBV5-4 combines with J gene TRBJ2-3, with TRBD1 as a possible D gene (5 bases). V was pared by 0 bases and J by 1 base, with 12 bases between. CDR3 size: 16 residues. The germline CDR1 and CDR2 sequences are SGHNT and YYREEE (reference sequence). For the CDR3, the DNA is TGTGCCAGCAGCTTGGGTAGGGGCGTGGGCACAGATACGCAGTATTTT. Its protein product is CASSLGRGVGTDTQYF.

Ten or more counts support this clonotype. The CDR3 DNA is TGCAGAGGTTCGCAGGACAGGGTAGGCACTGAAGCTTTCTTT. This encodes CRGSQDRVGTEAFF. The J gene is TRBJ1-1, the V gene TRBV20-1; 8 bases agree with TRBD1. CDR3 length equals 14 residues. The germline CDR1 and CDR2 sequences are DFQATT and SNEGSKA (reference sequence).

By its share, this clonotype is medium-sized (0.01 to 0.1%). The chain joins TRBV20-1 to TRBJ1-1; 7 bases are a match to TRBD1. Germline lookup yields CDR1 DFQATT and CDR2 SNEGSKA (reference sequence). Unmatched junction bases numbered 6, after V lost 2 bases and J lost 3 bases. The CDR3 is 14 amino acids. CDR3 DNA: TGCAGTGCTAGACCGACAGGGAGGGACACTGAAGCTTTCTTT. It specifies CSARPTGRDTEAFF.

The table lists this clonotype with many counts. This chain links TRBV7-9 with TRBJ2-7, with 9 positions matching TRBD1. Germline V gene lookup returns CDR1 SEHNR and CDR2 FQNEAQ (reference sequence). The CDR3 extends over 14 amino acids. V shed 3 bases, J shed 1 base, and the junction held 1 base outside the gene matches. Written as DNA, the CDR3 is TGTGCCAGCAGCTTCGACAGGGGGTCCTACGAGCAGTACTTC. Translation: CASSFDRGSYEQYF. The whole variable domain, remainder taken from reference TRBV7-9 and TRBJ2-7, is DTGVSQNPRHKITKRGQNVTFRCDPISEHNRLYWYRQTLGQGPEFLTYFQNEAQLEKSRLLSDRFSAERPKGSFSTLEIQRTEQGDSAMYLCASSFDRGSYEQYFGPGTRLTVT.

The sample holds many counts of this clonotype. DNA for the CDR3: TGCGCCAGCAGCTTGGCTGTTTTCTCTGGGGCCAACGTCCTGACTTTC. Translating gives CASSLAVFSGANVLTF. J is TRBJ2-6 and V is TRBV5-1; D not certain. This CDR3 is built from 16 residues. Per the germline V gene, CDR1 is SGHRS and CDR2 is YFSETQ. V lost 0 bases, J lost 0 bases, and 7 bases lay in between.

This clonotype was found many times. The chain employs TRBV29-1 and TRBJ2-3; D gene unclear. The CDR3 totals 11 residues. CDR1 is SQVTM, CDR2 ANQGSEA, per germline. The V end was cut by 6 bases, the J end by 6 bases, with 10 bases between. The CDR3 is CSVDGWDTQYF. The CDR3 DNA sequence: TGCAGCGTGGACGGATGGGATACGCAGTATTTT.

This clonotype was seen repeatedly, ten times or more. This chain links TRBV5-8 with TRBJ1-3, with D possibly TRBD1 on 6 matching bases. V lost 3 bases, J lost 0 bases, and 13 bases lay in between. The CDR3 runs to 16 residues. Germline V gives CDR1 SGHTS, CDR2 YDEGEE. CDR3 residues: CASSYHLDSSGNTIYF. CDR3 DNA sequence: TGTGCCAGCAGCTACCACCTGGACAGCTCTGGAAACACCATATATTTT.

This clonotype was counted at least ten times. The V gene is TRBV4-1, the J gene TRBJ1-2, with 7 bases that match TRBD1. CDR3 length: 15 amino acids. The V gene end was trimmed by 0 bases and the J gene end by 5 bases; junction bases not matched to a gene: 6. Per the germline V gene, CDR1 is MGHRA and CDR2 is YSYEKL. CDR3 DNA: TGCGCCAGCAGCCAAGATGTACAGGGGCTTTATGGCTACACCTTC. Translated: CASSQDVQGLYGYTF.

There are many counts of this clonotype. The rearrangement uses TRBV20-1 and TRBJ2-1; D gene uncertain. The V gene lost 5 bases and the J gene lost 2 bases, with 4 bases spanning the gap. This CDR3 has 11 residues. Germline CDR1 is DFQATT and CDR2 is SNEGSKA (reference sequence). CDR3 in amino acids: CSADPYNEQFF. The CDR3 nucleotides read TGCAGTGCTGACCCCTACAATGAGCAGTTCTTC.

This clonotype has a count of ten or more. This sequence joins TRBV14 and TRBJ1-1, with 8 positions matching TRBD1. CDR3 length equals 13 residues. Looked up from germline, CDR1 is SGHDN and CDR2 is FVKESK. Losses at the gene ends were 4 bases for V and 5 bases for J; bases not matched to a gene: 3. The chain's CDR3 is CASSLGQGTEAFF. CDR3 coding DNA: TGTGCCAGCAGCCTCGGACAGGGAACTGAAGCTTTCTTT. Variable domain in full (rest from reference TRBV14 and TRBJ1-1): EAGVTQFPSHSVIEKGQTVTLRCDPISGHDNLYWYRRVMGKEIKFLLHFVKESKQDESGMPNNRFLAERTGGTYSTLKVQPAELEDSGVYFCASSLGQGTEAFFGQGTRLTVV.

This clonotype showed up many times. The CDR3 is CASSFRVGQNNQPQHF. For the CDR3, the DNA is TGTGCCAGCAGCTTTAGGGTAGGACAGAACAATCAGCCCCAGCATTTT. The J gene is TRBJ1-5, the V gene TRBV5-5; tentative D call: TRBD1 (6 bases). V lost 2 bases and J lost 3, with 15 bases in between. Germline V gene lookup returns CDR1 SGHKS and CDR2 YYEKEE (reference sequence). The CDR3 runs to 16 residues.

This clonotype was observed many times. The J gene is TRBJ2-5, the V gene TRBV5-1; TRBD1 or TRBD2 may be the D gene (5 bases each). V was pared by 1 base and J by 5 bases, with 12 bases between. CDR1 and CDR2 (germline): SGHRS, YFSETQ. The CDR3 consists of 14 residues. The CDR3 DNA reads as TGCGCCAGCAGCTTGTTAGCAGAGGGGGAGACCCAGTACTTC. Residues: CASSLLAEGETQYF.

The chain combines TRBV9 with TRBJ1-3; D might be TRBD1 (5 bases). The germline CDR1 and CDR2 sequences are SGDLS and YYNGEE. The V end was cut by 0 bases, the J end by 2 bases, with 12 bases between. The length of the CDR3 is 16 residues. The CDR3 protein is CASSVARERAGNTIYF. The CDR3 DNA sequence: TGTGCCAGCAGCGTAGCCAGGGAAAGGGCTGGAAACACCATATATTTT.

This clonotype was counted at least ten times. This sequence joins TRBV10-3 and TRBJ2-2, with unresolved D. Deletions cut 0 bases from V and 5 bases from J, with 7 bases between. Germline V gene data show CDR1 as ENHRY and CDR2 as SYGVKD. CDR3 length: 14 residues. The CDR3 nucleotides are TGTGCCATCAGTGAGTCGATGAGGACCGGGGAGCTGTTTTTT. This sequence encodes CAISESMRTGELFF.

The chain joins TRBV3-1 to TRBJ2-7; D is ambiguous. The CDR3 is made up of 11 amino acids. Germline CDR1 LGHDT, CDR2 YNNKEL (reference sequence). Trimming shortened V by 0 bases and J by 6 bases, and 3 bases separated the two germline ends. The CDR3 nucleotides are TGTGCCAGCAGCCAAGATTCCGAGCAGTACTTC. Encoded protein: CASSQDSEQYF.

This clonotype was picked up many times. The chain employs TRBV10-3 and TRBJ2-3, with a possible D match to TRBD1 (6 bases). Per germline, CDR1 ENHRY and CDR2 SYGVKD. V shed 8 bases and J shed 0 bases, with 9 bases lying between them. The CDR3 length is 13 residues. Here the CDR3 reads CAIRDTSTDTQYF. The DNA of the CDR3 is TGTGCCATCCGGGACACCAGCACAGATACGCAGTATTTT.

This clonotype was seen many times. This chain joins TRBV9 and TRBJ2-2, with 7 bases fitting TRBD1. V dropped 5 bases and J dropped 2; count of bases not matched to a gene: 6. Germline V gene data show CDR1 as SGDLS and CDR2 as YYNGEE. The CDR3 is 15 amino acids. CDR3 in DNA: TGTGCCAGCAGTTTAGACAGGGTAAACACCGGGGAGCTGTTTTTT. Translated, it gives CASSLDRVNTGELFF.

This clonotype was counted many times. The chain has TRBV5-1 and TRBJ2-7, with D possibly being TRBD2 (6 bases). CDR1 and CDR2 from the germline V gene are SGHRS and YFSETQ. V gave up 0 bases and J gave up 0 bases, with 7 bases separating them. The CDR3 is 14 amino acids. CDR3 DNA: TGCGCCAGCAGCTTGGGCGGGGACTCCTACGAGCAGTACTTC. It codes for CASSLGGDSYEQYF.

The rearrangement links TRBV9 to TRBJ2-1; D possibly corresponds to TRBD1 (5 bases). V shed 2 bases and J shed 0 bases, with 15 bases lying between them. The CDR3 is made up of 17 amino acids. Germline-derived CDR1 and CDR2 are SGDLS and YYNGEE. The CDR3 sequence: CASSVGQKGASYNEQFF. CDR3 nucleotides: TGTGCCAGCAGCGTCGGACAAAAGGGTGCCTCCTACAATGAGCAGTTCTTC.

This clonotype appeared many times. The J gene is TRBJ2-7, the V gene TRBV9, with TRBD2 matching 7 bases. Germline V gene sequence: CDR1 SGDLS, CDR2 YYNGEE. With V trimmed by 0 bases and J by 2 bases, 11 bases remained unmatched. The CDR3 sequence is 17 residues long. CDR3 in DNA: TGTGCCAGCAGCGTAGGGGGGGGAGGGACGGCACCCTACGAGCAGTACTTC. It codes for CASSVGGGGTAPYEQYF.

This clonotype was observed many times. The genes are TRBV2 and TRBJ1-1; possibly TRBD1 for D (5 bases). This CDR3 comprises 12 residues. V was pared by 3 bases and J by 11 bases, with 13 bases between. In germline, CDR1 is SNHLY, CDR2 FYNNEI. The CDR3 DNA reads TGTGCCAGCAGTGACGAGGGGTTTAGGGCTTTCTTT. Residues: CASSDEGFRAFF.

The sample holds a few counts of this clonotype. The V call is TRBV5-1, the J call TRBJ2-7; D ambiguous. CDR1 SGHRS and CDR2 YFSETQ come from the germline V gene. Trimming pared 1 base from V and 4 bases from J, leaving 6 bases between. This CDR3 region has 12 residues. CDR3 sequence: CASSLTDYEQYF. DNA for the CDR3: TGCGCCAGCAGCTTGACGGATTACGAGCAGTACTTC.

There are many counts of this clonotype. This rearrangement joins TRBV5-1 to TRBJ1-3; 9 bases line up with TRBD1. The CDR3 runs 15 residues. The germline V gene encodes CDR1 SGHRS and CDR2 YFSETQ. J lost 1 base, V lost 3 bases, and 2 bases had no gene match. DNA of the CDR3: TGCGCCAGCAGCTGGGACAGGGCTTCTGGAAACACCATATATTTT. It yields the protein CASSWDRASGNTIYF. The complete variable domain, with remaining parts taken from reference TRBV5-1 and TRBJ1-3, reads KAGVTQTPRYLIKTRGQQVTLSCSPISGHRSVSWYQQTPGQGLQFLFEYFSETQRNKGNFPGRFSGRQFSNSRSEMNVSTLELGDSALYLCASSWDRASGNTIYFGEGSWLTVV.

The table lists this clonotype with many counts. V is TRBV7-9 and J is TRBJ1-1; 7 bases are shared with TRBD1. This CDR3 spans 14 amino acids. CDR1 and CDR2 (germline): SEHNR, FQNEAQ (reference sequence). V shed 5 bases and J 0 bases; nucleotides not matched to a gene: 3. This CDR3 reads CASSRGQLNTEAFF. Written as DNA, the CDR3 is TGTGCCAGCAGCAGGGGACAGCTGAACACTGAAGCTTTCTTT.

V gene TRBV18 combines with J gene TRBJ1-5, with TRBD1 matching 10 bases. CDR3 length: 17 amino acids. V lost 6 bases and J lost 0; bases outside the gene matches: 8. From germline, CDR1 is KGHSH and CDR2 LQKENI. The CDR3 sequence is CASSHDRGRGSNQPQHF. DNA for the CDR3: TGTGCCAGCTCGCACGACAGGGGGCGGGGTAGCAATCAGCCCCAGCATTTT.

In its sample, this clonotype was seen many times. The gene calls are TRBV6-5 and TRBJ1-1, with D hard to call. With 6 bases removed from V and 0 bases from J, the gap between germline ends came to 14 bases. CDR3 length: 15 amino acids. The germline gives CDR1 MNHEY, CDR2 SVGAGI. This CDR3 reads CASSPPGRLNTEAFF. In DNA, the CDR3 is TGTGCCAGCAGCCCACCCGGCCGGTTGAACACTGAAGCTTTCTTT.